Shown below are 3 T cell receptor beta chains from a single sample sequenced in a study of T-cell reconstitution after alpha-beta-depleted transplantation in children (dated by TCRdb to 2016 to 2017). This specimen's treatment or condition label, per the study, means: allogeneic hematopoietic cell transplantation with graft depleted of TCRalphabeta T cells and CD19 B cells. Library generation was performed with PCR. The data were produced on an Illumina HiSeq 2500. Molecular barcoding was employed in the preparation of TCR libraries, with unique molecular identifiers being used to normalize TCRbeta repertoire quantification. TCRdb passed the public sequencing reads through fastp at Q25 and MiXCR, retaining productive beta sequences. Rows with one shared CDR3 protein collapse into an entry with the most common genes and DNA. Present in this sample are about 290,000 distinct CDR3 sequences, roughly 9.1% of which were seen just once. The ten largest account for roughly 7.1% of the sample.

The sample in question was PBMCs, obtained before TCRalphabeta/CD19-depleted stem cell transplant. All receptors come from a boy younger than two with acute myeloid leukemia, due to receive a stem cell transplant.

This clonotype was seen ten or more times. This chain connects TRBV5-1 to TRBJ1-3; the match to TRBD1 covers 8 bases. The CDR3 extends over 13 amino acids. With 4 bases clipped from V and 7 bases from J, the junction kept 4 bases outside the gene matches. CDR1 and CDR2 (germline): SGHRS, YFSETQ. CDR3 nucleotide sequence: TGCGCCAGCAGCAGGACAGGGATGAACACCATATATTTT. It codes for CASSRTGMNTIYF. The full variable domain, in which reference TRBV5-1 and TRBJ1-3 provide the parts outside the CDR3, is KAGVTQTPRYLIKTRGQQVTLSCSPISGHRSVSWYQQTPGQGLQFLFEYFSETQRNKGNFPGRFSGRQFSNSRSEMNVSTLELGDSALYLCASSRTGMNTIYFGEGSWLTVV.

This clonotype was counted ten times or more. The chain is built from TRBV28 and TRBJ2-1; 11 nucleotides line up with TRBD1. This CDR3 comprises 15 residues. The germline gives CDR1 MDHEN, CDR2 SYDVKM. Trimming took 5 bases from V and 5 from J; bases not matched to a gene: 5. The CDR3 loop is CASSTGTGGHNEQFF. Here the CDR3 DNA reads TGTGCCAGCAGTACCGGGACAGGGGGTCACAATGAGCAGTTCTTC.

This clonotype was seen many times. The CDR3 coding sequence is TGCGCCAGCAGCTTATGGTCAGGGGCTAGCACAGATACGCAGTATTTT. It is translated as CASSLWSGASTDTQYF. The chain employs TRBV5-1 and TRBJ2-3, with D maybe TRBD1 (6 bases). The V gene's germline CDR1 is SGHRS and CDR2 YFSETQ. There are 16 residues in the CDR3. V lost 2 bases to trimming and J lost 0 bases, with 13 bases between them. The variable domain in full, with the rest retrieved from reference TRBV5-1 and TRBJ2-3, is KAGVTQTPRYLIKTRGQQVTLSCSPISGHRSVSWYQQTPGQGLQFLFEYFSETQRNKGNFPGRFSGRQFSNSRSEMNVSTLELGDSALYLCASSLWSGASTDTQYFGPGTRLTVL.